Listed here are 15 T cell receptor beta chains from one sample, sequenced in a study of blood T cell repertoires in COVID-19. TCRdb keeps only in-frame clones here, not all; method: immunoSEQ multiplex PCR. Of approximately 160,000 clones listed, around 82% are singletons. Specimen: PBMCs or T cells enriched from blood (not recorded which). The receptors shown here come from a man in his forties who had recovered from COVID-19.

This chain connects TRBV14 to TRBJ1-1; tentative D call: TRBD1 (6 bases). V lost 0 bases and J 10 bases, leaving 15 bases between the germline ends. Germline assignment: CDR1 SGHDN and CDR2 FVKESK. The CDR3 is 14 residues long. Here the CDR3 DNA reads TGTGCCAGCAGCCAAGAAGTCAGGGGACCAGGAGCTTTCTTT. Its translation: CASSQEVRGPGAFF.

The chain links TRBV12-3 or TRBV12-4 to TRBJ1-1; a possible D gene is TRBD1 (5 bases). V shed 5 bases and J shed 2 bases, with 9 bases lying between them. CDR3 size: 13 residues. CDR3 in amino acids: CASSRGINTEAFF. Written as DNA, the CDR3 is TGTGCCAGCAGTCGGGGGATAAACACTGAAGCTTTCTTT.

This clone was observed a handful of times. The rearrangement links TRBV19 to TRBJ2-1; 8 positions match TRBD1. Germline CDR1 is LNHDA and CDR2 is SQIVND (reference sequence). The V and J ends lost 5 bases and 2 bases, in that order; junction bases with no gene match: 2. The CDR3 contains 14 residues. The CDR3 loop reads CASSWDRTYNEQFF. CDR3 bases: TGTGCCAGTAGTTGGGACAGGACCTACAATGAGCAGTTCTTC.

This chain links TRBV6-1 with TRBJ2-1, with D perhaps matching TRBD2 (6 bases). This CDR3 spans 15 amino acids. Germline V CDR1 and CDR2: MNHNS, SASEGT. The ends were cut back, 0 bases at V and 5 bases at J, with 11 bases in the middle. The CDR3 sequence: CASSEAGTLNNEQFF. CDR3 DNA sequence: TGTGCCAGCAGTGAAGCTGGGACTTTAAACAATGAGCAGTTCTTC.

This rearrangement joins TRBV30 to TRBJ1-1; 8 positions match TRBD1. The V and J ends lost 2 bases and 4 bases, in that order; junction bases with no gene match: 3. Germline lookup yields CDR1 GTSNPN and CDR2 SVGIG (reference sequence). This CDR3 has 13 amino acids. The CDR3 region has the DNA TGTGCCTGGAGTCCACAGGGGGGCACTGAAGCTTTCTTT. This encodes CAWSPQGGTEAFF.

This clone was seen just once. This rearrangement joins TRBV27 to TRBJ2-5, with TRBD2 matching over 10 bases. V shed 7 bases and J 4 bases; nucleotides not matched to a gene: 12. CDR3 length: 16 amino acids. The germline V gene encodes CDR1 MNHEY and CDR2 SMNVEV (reference sequence). CDR3 loop: CASTLRGSGGLETQYF. CDR3 bases: TGTGCCAGCACCCTCCGGGGTAGCGGGGGGCTAGAGACCCAGTACTTC.

The V call is TRBV10-3, the J call TRBJ2-2; TRBD1 matches 7 bases. The CDR3 loop spans 14 amino acids. V lost 6 bases to trimming and J lost 6 bases; unmatched junction nucleotides: 7. The V gene's germline CDR1 is ENHRY and CDR2 SYGVKD. The CDR3 region has the DNA TGTGCCATCAGAGACAGGGAAAGGGCCGGGGAGCTGTTTTTT. Amino acid sequence: CAIRDRERAGELFF.

The genes are TRBV19 and TRBJ1-5; 8 nucleotides match TRBD1. This CDR3 has 13 amino acids. Germline V gene lookup returns CDR1 LNHDA and CDR2 SQIVND (reference sequence). V lost 9 bases and J lost 9; bases outside the gene matches: 10. In nucleotides, the CDR3 is TGTGCCAGCTCTTTACAGGGGGTGGGGCCCCAGCATTTT. Its translation: CASSLQGVGPQHF.

V is TRBV6-4 and J is TRBJ2-7; 7 positions agree with TRBD1. Germline CDR1 and CDR2: MRHNA and SNTAGT. Trimming took 9 bases from V and 2 from J; bases not matched to a gene: 7. This CDR3 region has 13 residues. CDR3 protein: CASRQGIAYEQYV. The CDR3, as DNA: TGTGCCAGTCGACAGGGTATTGCCTACGAGCAGTACGTC.

A single count supports this clone. The chain employs TRBV28 and TRBJ1-1; maybe TRBD1 (6 bases). Germline-derived CDR1 and CDR2 are MDHEN and SYDVKM. Trimming took off 8 bases at V and 5 bases at J, with 12 bases between the two ends. The CDR3 extends over 12 amino acids. The CDR3 region is CASLTGSTEAFF. CDR3 bases: TGTGCCAGCCTAACAGGGAGTACTGAAGCTTTCTTT.

V gene TRBV9 combines with J gene TRBJ2-5; 11 bases are shared with TRBD2. V lost 2 bases and J lost 5; bases outside the gene matches: 5. The CDR3 runs to 15 residues. The V gene's germline CDR1 is SGDLS and CDR2 YYNGEE. The CDR3 DNA reads TGTGCCAGCAGCGTCACTAGCGGGGGTGGTGAGACCCAGTACTTC. This codes for CASSVTSGGGETQYF.

This clone appeared a single time. This chain connects TRBV9 to TRBJ2-1; D remains unclear. V gave up 7 bases and J gave up 0 bases, with 14 bases separating them. The CDR3 spans 15 residues. Germline CDR1 SGDLS, CDR2 YYNGEE. The DNA of the CDR3 is TGTGCCAGCTCCTCGGGTACCCGCTCCTACAATGAGCAGTTCTTC. Amino acid sequence: CASSSGTRSYNEQFF. Combining the CDR3 with reference TRBV9 and TRBJ2-1 gives the whole variable domain DSGVTQTPKHLITATGQRVTLRCSPRSGDLSVYWYQQSLDQGLQFLIQYYNGEERAKGNILERFSAQQFPDLHSELNLSSLELGDSALYFCASSSGTRSYNEQFFGPGTRLTVL.

The table lists this clone with a count of one. V is TRBV5-6 and J is TRBJ1-2; D call uncertain. CDR3 length: 12 amino acids. In germline, CDR1 is SGHDT, CDR2 YYEEEE. Trimming cost V 0 bases and J 8 bases, with 8 bases left between them. CDR3 in DNA: TGTGCCAGCAGCTTGGGACACGCGGGCTACACCTTC. It encodes CASSLGHAGYTF.

This clone is a singleton in its sample. Other nucleotide sequences in the sample specify the same CDR3. The chain is built from TRBV25-1 and TRBJ2-7, with D possibly TRBD1 on 5 matching bases. This CDR3 spans 12 amino acids. From germline, CDR1 is MGHDK and CDR2 SYGVNS. V lost 5 bases and J 4 bases, leaving 9 bases between the germline ends. CDR3 nucleotides: TGTGCCAGCAGTTTAGGGGATTACGAGCAGTACTTC. Translating it yields CASSLGDYEQYF.

The chain uses TRBV30 and TRBJ1-3, with D hard to call. V was clipped by 8 bases and J by 4 bases, with 9 bases between them. The CDR3 consists of 11 residues. From germline, CDR1 is GTSNPN and CDR2 SVGIG (reference sequence). The CDR3: CARAGGNTIYF. For the CDR3, the DNA is TGTGCCCGGGCGGGGGGAAACACCATATATTTT.